The source of this TCR beta chain is a study of T cells in Graves' hyperthyroidism and ophthalmopathy. Overall study context: Any treatment followed the collection of peripheral blood at initial diagnosis.

RNA transcripts were the template for amplifying TCR beta CDR3 regions. The study used the HTBI primer set for a first-round RT-PCR of the TCR CDR3. TCRdb re-derived calls from the multiplex PCR reads in MiXCR, one entry per CDR3 protein. The sample carries a few hundred thousand distinct CDR3 sequences, roughly 25% recorded once. No progression to ophthalmopathy during 18 months of follow-up defined stable disease. Patients aged 18 to 65 had newly diagnosed hyperthyroidism that had lasted under 2 months. Study-level results: The model forecast ophthalmopathy, anticipating it by a median approximately 6.1 months before onset.

This clonotype appeared a few times. Its antigen is not known. Germline V gene data show CDR1 as SGHRS and CDR2 as YFSETQ. The CDR3 length is 13 residues. The germline V and J ends were trimmed by 0 bases and 4 bases, with 5 bases remaining between them. This chain uses TRBV5-1 with TRBJ1-3, with D uncertain. The sample comprised blood. The source of this sequence is a man aged 50-60 years with Graves' hyperthyroidism. In DNA, the CDR3 is TGCGCCAGCAGCTTGGGCGGAGGAAACACCATATATTTT. It yields the protein CASSLGGGNTIYF.